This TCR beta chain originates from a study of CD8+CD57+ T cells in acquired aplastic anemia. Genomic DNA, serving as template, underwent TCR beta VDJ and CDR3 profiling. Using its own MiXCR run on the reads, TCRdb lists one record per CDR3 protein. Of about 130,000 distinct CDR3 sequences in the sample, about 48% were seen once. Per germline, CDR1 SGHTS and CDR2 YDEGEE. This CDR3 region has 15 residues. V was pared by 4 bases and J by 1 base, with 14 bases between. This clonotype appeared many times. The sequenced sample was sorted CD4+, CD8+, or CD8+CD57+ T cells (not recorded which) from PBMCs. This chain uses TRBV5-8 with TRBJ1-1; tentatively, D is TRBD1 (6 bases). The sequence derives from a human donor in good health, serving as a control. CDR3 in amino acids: CASSRTGRSNTEAFF. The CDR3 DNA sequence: TGTGCCAGCAGCCGAACAGGGAGGTCGAACACTGAAGCTTTCTTT. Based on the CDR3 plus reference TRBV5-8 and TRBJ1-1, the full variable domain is EAGVTQSPTHLIKTRGQQATLRCSPISGHTSVYWYQQALGLGLQFLLWYDEGEERNRGNFPPRFSGRQFPNYSSELNVNALELEDSALYLCASSRTGRSNTEAFFGQGTRLTVV.